These 32 T cell receptor beta chains came from one sample sequenced in a study of cytomegalovirus exposure and HLA in healthy donors. Both 60 Vbeta primers and 13 Jbeta primers went into the PCR. Only in-frame clones appear in the TCRdb table, and some are missing; sequencing was by immunoSEQ multiplex PCR. The repertoire holds roughly 150,000 clones, with 60% to 80% as singletons. Sequenced sample: PBMCs. The receptors stem from a woman aged 40 to 49 in good health and CMV-seronegative.

The rearrangement links TRBV4-3 to TRBJ1-1, with 8 positions matching TRBD1. The germline V gene encodes CDR1 LGHNA and CDR2 YSLEER. This CDR3 is 17 amino acids long. J was trimmed by 2 bases and V by 1 base; bases with no gene match: 9. The CDR3, as DNA: TGCGCCAGCAGCCAAGTGTCCAGGGGGCTCACTAACACTGAAGCTTTCTTT. Translation gives CASSQVSRGLTNTEAFF.

This chain joins TRBV5-1 and TRBJ1-4, with TRBD1 matching 9 bases. Losses at the gene ends were 0 bases for V and 0 bases for J; bases not matched to a gene: 3. The CDR3 covers 17 residues. Per germline, CDR1 SGHRS and CDR2 YFSETQ. The CDR3 DNA sequence: TGCGCCAGCAGCTTGGGGGACAGGGCTGCAACTAATGAAAAACTGTTTTTT. Protein sequence: CASSLGDRAATNEKLFF.

This sequence joins TRBV6-1 and TRBJ2-6, with D maybe TRBD1 (5 bases). Germline-derived CDR1 and CDR2 are MNHNS and SASEGT. V was shortened by 3 bases and J by 0 bases, with 6 bases between the two germline ends. This CDR3 region has 15 residues. In DNA, the CDR3 is TGTGCCAGCAGTGAGGGGCCCTCTGGGGCCAACGTCCTGACTTTC. Translating gives CASSEGPSGANVLTF.

This chain joins TRBV27 and TRBJ1-5; 8 positions agree with TRBD1. V dropped 8 bases and J dropped 0; count of bases not matched to a gene: 9. CDR3 length: 16 amino acids. CDR1 and CDR2 (germline): MNHEY, SMNVEV (reference sequence). CDR3 in amino acids: CASRSLGTGSNQPQHF. The CDR3 DNA follows: TGTGCCAGCCGCTCTCTGGGGACAGGTAGCAATCAGCCCCAGCATTTT.

V gene TRBV10-2 combines with J gene TRBJ1-6; the match to TRBD1 covers 7 bases. Germline V gives CDR1 WSHSY, CDR2 SAAADI. The CDR3 runs to 14 residues. The V gene end was trimmed by 6 bases and the J gene end by 7 bases; junction bases not matched to a gene: 6. CDR3 sequence: CASSDRVWNSPLHF. The CDR3 coding sequence is TGCGCCAGCAGCGACAGGGTTTGGAATTCACCCCTCCACTTT.

This chain uses TRBV11-3 with TRBJ1-2, with a possible D match to TRBD1 (6 bases). CDR3 size: 15 residues. Per germline, CDR1 SGHNT and CDR2 YENEEA. Trimming shortened V by 5 bases and J by 3 bases, and 16 bases separated the two germline ends. The CDR3 region is CASSLSHRDDYGYTF. CDR3 nucleotides: TGTGCCAGCAGCCTTAGCCACAGGGATGACTATGGCTACACCTTC.

The chain recombines TRBV19 with TRBJ1-4; 10 bases fit TRBD1. The junction had 6 bases not matched to a gene; V was cut back by 6 bases and J by 8 bases. Germline loops: CDR1 LNHDA, CDR2 SQIVND (reference sequence). The CDR3 contains 14 residues. The CDR3 reads CASRRDRGYEKLFF. The CDR3 nucleotides read TGTGCCAGTAGGAGGGACAGGGGTTACGAAAAACTGTTTTTT.

This clone was found once. J is TRBJ1-6 and V is TRBV19; D may be TRBD1 (6 bases). From germline, CDR1 is LNHDA and CDR2 SQIVND (reference sequence). The V end lost 6 bases, the J end lost 7 bases, and 16 bases lay between the germline ends. The CDR3 sequence is 15 residues long. The CDR3 coding sequence is TGTGCCAGTAGCCACGCAGGGGAGGGCAATTCACCCCTCCACTTT. Translating gives CASSHAGEGNSPLHF. Looking up the rest from reference TRBV19 and TRBJ1-6 gives the full variable domain: DGGITQSPKYLFRKEGQNVTLSCEQNLNHDAMYWYRQDPGQGLRLIYYSQIVNDFQKGDIAEGYSVSREKKESFPLTVTSAQKNPTAFYLCASSHAGEGNSPLHFGNGTRLTVT.

The gene calls are TRBV6-1 and TRBJ1-3; D is unresolved. The CDR3 extends over 15 amino acids. Trimming took off 7 bases at V and 4 bases at J, with 17 bases between the two ends. In germline, CDR1 is MNHNS, CDR2 SASEGT. CDR3 residues: CASNKRGGLGNTIYF. The CDR3 DNA reads as TGTGCCAGCAACAAGAGAGGAGGCCTGGGAAACACCATATATTTT.

The rearrangement links TRBV7-9 to TRBJ1-2; D possibly corresponds to TRBD1 (6 bases). Germline CDR1 SEHNR, CDR2 FQNEAQ (reference sequence). V was trimmed by 1 base and J by 6 bases, leaving 18 bases between them. This CDR3 is 16 amino acids long. CDR3 in amino acids: CASSLGGQGRRDGYTF. In DNA form, the CDR3 reads TGTGCCAGCAGCTTAGGGGGGCAGGGGCGCAGGGATGGCTACACCTTC. Full variable domain (outside the CDR3, taken from reference TRBV7-9 and TRBJ1-2): DTGVSQNPRHKITKRGQNVTFRCDPISEHNRLYWYRQTLGQGPEFLTYFQNEAQLEKSRLLSDRFSAERPKGSFSTLEIQRTEQGDSAMYLCASSLGGQGRRDGYTFGSGTRLTVV.

The J gene is TRBJ2-5, the V gene TRBV6-5; the match to TRBD2 covers 7 bases. The V gene end was trimmed by 1 base and the J gene end by 7 bases; junction bases not matched to a gene: 12. Germline values: CDR1 MNHEY, CDR2 SVGAGI. This CDR3 region has 16 residues. The CDR3 sequence is CASSYFIFGGRGTQYF. CDR3 coding DNA: TGTGCCAGCAGTTACTTTATTTTTGGCGGGAGAGGGACCCAGTACTTC.

In this sample, this clone turned up once. This chain joins TRBV29-1 and TRBJ2-7, with TRBD1 matching 9 bases. The V segment lost 2 bases and the J segment 6 bases; nucleotides outside the gene matches: 5. The germline V gene encodes CDR1 SQVTM and CDR2 ANQGSEA. The CDR3 is 13 residues long. The CDR3 coding sequence is TGCAGCGTTGAAACCGGGACAGGGACCGAGCAGTACTTC. This gives the protein CSVETGTGTEQYF.

The CDR3, as DNA: TGTGCCAGCTCACCACCTAGTTTAAGCTCTGGAAACACCATATATTTT. Its translation: CASSPPSLSSGNTIYF. The chain joins TRBV18 to TRBJ1-3; D not certain. V shed 0 bases and J shed 0 bases, with 9 bases lying between them. The CDR3 length is 16 residues. CDR1 is KGHSH and CDR2 is LQKENI in the germline V gene. The full variable domain, rest sourced from reference TRBV18 and TRBJ1-3, is NAGVMQNPRHLVRRRGQEARLRCSPMKGHSHVYWYRQLPEEGLKFMVYLQKENIIDESGMPKERFSAEFPKEGPSILRIQQVVRGDSAAYFCASSPPSLSSGNTIYFGEGSWLTVV.

The chain uses TRBV9 and TRBJ2-5; 13 nucleotides align to TRBD2. Losses at the gene ends were 0 bases for V and 5 bases for J; bases not matched to a gene: 10. Germline loops: CDR1 SGDLS, CDR2 YYNGEE. The CDR3 length is 18 residues. CDR3 amino acids: CASSVVPTSGGVLETQYF. DNA of the CDR3: TGTGCCAGCAGCGTAGTCCCCACTAGCGGGGGGGTTCTGGAGACCCAGTACTTC.

This clone has a handful of counts. The chain uses TRBV7-2 and TRBJ2-5; D unresolved. The CDR3 is 15 amino acids. V lost 1 base to trimming and J lost 2 bases, with 11 bases between them. Germline CDR1 is SGHTA and CDR2 is FQGNSA. The DNA of the CDR3 is TGTGCCAGCAGCTTAGTGGGCGCCCTACAAGAGACCCAGTACTTC. This codes for CASSLVGALQETQYF.

CDR3 loop: CASSSGTIEAFF. CDR3 sequence (DNA): TGTGCCAGCAGCTCCGGGACTATTGAAGCTTTCTTT. The chain couples TRBV11-2 to TRBJ1-1; tentatively, D is TRBD1 (5 bases). The CDR3 has 12 amino acids. V lost 4 bases, J lost 7 bases, and 10 bases lay in between. Germline V gene lookup returns CDR1 SGHAT and CDR2 FQNNGV. The whole variable domain, remainder taken from reference TRBV11-2 and TRBJ1-1, is EAGVAQSPRYKIIEKRQSVAFWCNPISGHATLYWYQQILGQGPKLLIQFQNNGVVDDSQLPKDRFSAERLKGVDSTLKIQPAKLEDSAVYLCASSSGTIEAFFGQGTRLTVV.

The rearrangement uses TRBV6-5 and TRBJ2-7; 7 nucleotides agree with TRBD1. CDR3 length: 14 amino acids. Germline V gene lookup returns CDR1 MNHEY and CDR2 SVGAGI. V lost 2 bases to trimming and J lost 2 bases; unmatched junction nucleotides: 3. The CDR3 bases are TGTGCCAGCAGTTACGGGACAGACCCCTACGAGCAGTACTTC. Its protein product is CASSYGTDPYEQYF.

J is TRBJ1-2 and V is TRBV19, with TRBD1 matching over 7 bases. The V and J ends lost 4 bases and 6 bases, in that order; junction bases with no gene match: 5. The CDR3 extends over 13 amino acids. CDR1 LNHDA and CDR2 SQIVND come from the germline V gene (reference sequence). CDR3 nucleotides: TGTGCCAGTAGTACCACAGGGGCGAATGGCTACACCTTC. It translates to CASSTTGANGYTF.

Details on this clone: Its ends do not fully match the called genes, so a read error is possible. This chain connects TRBV15 to TRBJ1-5; 11 bases are shared with TRBD1. From germline, CDR1 is LNHNV and CDR2 YYDKDF (reference sequence). This CDR3 is built from 15 residues. The CDR3 region has the DNA TGTACCACCAGCAGCGGACAGGGGGCCCGTCAGCCCCAGCATTTT. Its translation is CTTSSGQGARQPQHF.

This clone was detected only a few times. The chain carries TRBV5-1 and TRBJ2-2; 10 positions match TRBD1. Germline V gene lookup returns CDR1 SGHRS and CDR2 YFSETQ. V shed 4 bases and J 3 bases; nucleotides not matched to a gene: 6. The length of the CDR3 is 16 residues. CDR3 sequence reads: CASSMAGTGDTGELFF. CDR3 nucleotides: TGCGCCAGCAGCATGGCCGGGACAGGGGACACCGGGGAGCTGTTTTTT.

The chain recombines TRBV7-9 with TRBJ1-2, with 7 bases fitting TRBD1. V dropped 2 bases and J dropped 4; count of bases not matched to a gene: 4. This CDR3 is 14 amino acids long. Germline CDR1 reads SEHNR; CDR2 reads FQNEAQ (reference sequence). CDR3 residues: CASSLRTGAYGYTF. The DNA for the CDR3 is TGTGCCAGCAGCTTACGGACAGGAGCCTATGGCTACACCTTC.

The V gene is TRBV19, the J gene TRBJ2-7; D gene ambiguous. The CDR3 has 11 amino acids. The ends were cut back, 7 bases at V and 5 bases at J, with 9 bases in the middle. Germline V gene sequence: CDR1 LNHDA, CDR2 SQIVND (reference sequence). The CDR3: CASTSEDEQYF. CDR3 DNA sequence: TGTGCCAGTACTAGTGAGGACGAGCAGTACTTC.

The CDR3 DNA sequence: TGTGCCAGCAGCGTACACAGCCTCTCTGGAAACACCATATATTTT. It is translated as CASSVHSLSGNTIYF. The gene calls are TRBV9 and TRBJ1-3; D is ambiguous. Trimming cost V 1 base and J 0 bases, with 8 bases left between them. Looked up from germline, CDR1 is SGDLS and CDR2 is YYNGEE. This CDR3 has 15 residues.

This chain uses TRBV28 with TRBJ2-2; 7 bases are a match to TRBD1. This CDR3 is 14 amino acids long. Germline-derived CDR1 and CDR2 are MDHEN and SYDVKM. J lost 8 bases, V lost 6 bases, and 9 bases had no gene match. The CDR3 is CASRMTGWEGELFF. The CDR3 DNA reads TGTGCCAGCAGGATGACAGGGTGGGAAGGGGAGCTGTTTTTT.

This chain uses TRBV7-9 with TRBJ1-2, with a possible D match to TRBD1 (6 bases). V lost 3 bases, J lost 4 bases, and 18 bases lay in between. Germline V gives CDR1 SEHNR, CDR2 FQNEAQ (reference sequence). The CDR3 is 16 amino acids. The CDR3 nucleotides read TGTGCCAGCAGCTTGGGACATCAGGGGTTTGCCTATGGCTACACCTTC. The encoded protein is CASSLGHQGFAYGYTF.

CDR3 sequence reads: CASSHDRSTYEQYF. The CDR3 region has the DNA TGTGCCAGCAGCCACGACAGGAGTACCTACGAGCAGTACTTC. The chain uses TRBV4-2 and TRBJ2-7, with D perhaps TRBD1 (6 bases). Trimming pared 3 bases from V and 2 bases from J, leaving 11 bases between. This CDR3 region has 14 residues. CDR1 and CDR2 from the germline V gene are LGHNA and YNFKEQ.

The rearrangement joins TRBV7-2 to TRBJ1-1; a possible D gene is TRBD1 (5 bases). The CDR3 sequence is 15 residues long. V shed 5 bases and J shed 1 base, with 14 bases lying between them. CDR1 is SGHTA, CDR2 FQGNSA, per germline. CDR3 DNA sequence: TGTGCCAGCAGCCCACGACAGATTCAGAACACTGAAGCTTTCTTT. Translating it yields CASSPRQIQNTEAFF.

The chain is built from TRBV14 and TRBJ2-7; 11 bases match TRBD2. V dropped 2 bases and J dropped 5; count of bases not matched to a gene: 11. Germline CDR1 is SGHDN and CDR2 is FVKESK. CDR3 length: 17 amino acids. CDR3 in DNA: TGTGCCAGCAGCCAATACTTAGCGGGAGGGCTGGCGGACGAGCAGTACTTC. This sequence encodes CASSQYLAGGLADEQYF.

The rearrangement links TRBV6-4 to TRBJ2-1, with 12 bases aligning to TRBD1. V was pared by 5 bases and J by 7 bases, with 9 bases of the junction left unmatched. Per germline, CDR1 MRHNA and CDR2 SNTAGT. The CDR3 is 16 amino acids. The DNA of the CDR3 is TGTGCCAGCAGTCCCAAGGGACAGGGGGCATTGAATGAGCAGTTCTTC. Translated: CASSPKGQGALNEQFF.

The chain carries TRBV21-1 and TRBJ2-7; TRBD2 reflects the table's D call only, with no check against the DNA. TRBV21-1 is deemed a pseudogene. CDR3 length: 14 residues. CDR3 protein: CAISKQKAAYEQYF. CDR3 bases: TGTGCCATCAGCAAGCAGAAGGCGGCATACGAGCAGTACTTC.

This chain joins TRBV9 and TRBJ1-3; 8 positions agree with TRBD1. This CDR3 is 15 amino acids long. Per germline, CDR1 SGDLS and CDR2 YYNGEE. With 2 bases clipped from V and 1 base from J, the junction kept 2 bases outside the gene matches. CDR3: CASSVQGASGNTIYF. In DNA, the CDR3 is TGTGCCAGCAGCGTCCAGGGGGCATCTGGAAACACCATATATTTT.

This chain uses TRBV15 with TRBJ2-4, with 14 positions matching TRBD2. V lost 0 bases to trimming and J lost 5 bases; unmatched junction nucleotides: 6. CDR1 LNHNV and CDR2 YYDKDF come from the germline V gene (reference sequence). The length of the CDR3 is 18 residues. The CDR3 coding sequence is TGTGCCACCAGCAGAGACGGGACTAGCGGGAGTCATGAAAACATTCAGTACTTC. This encodes CATSRDGTSGSHENIQYF.